These 22 T cell receptor beta chains came from one sample sequenced in a study of prognosis after radiotherapy for stage I lung cancer. Two-round multiplex PCR amplified TCR beta CDR3 from genomic DNA. Primers were specific to each TRBV and TRBJ gene in first-round PCR. From the multiplex PCR reads, TCRdb called clonotypes with MiXCR, one entry per CDR3 protein. The sample consists of nearly 35,000 distinct CDR3 sequences, under 40% of them appearing once. Sample: PBMCs, taken before or after stereotactic body radiation therapy (not recorded which). The source is a donor over 45 with non-small cell lung cancer.

In this sample, this clonotype turned up many times. The chain employs TRBV9 and TRBJ1-2; 8 bases line up with TRBD1. This CDR3 is built from 15 residues. J gave up 4 bases and V 4 bases, and 9 bases lay outside the gene matches. Per the germline V gene, CDR1 is SGDLS and CDR2 is YYNGEE. In nucleotides, the CDR3 is TGTGCCAGCAGCCCTCGACAGGGGTGGACCTATGGCTACACCTTC. It translates to CASSPRQGWTYGYTF.

This clonotype was detected ten times or more. The genes are TRBV5-1 and TRBJ2-5; 7 positions agree with TRBD2. This CDR3 comprises 16 residues. J gave up 1 base and V 2 bases, and 8 bases lay outside the gene matches. Per the germline V gene, CDR1 is SGHRS and CDR2 is YFSETQ. CDR3 in amino acids: CASSFGASGLQETQYF. CDR3 DNA sequence: TGCGCCAGCAGCTTTGGGGCTAGCGGCCTCCAAGAGACCCAGTACTTC. The full variable domain, completed using reference TRBV5-1 and TRBJ2-5, is KAGVTQTPRYLIKTRGQQVTLSCSPISGHRSVSWYQQTPGQGLQFLFEYFSETQRNKGNFPGRFSGRQFSNSRSEMNVSTLELGDSALYLCASSFGASGLQETQYFGPGTRLLVL.

This sequence joins TRBV15 and TRBJ2-2; the D gene is possibly TRBD2 (6 bases). Germline V lookup: CDR1 LNHNV, CDR2 YYDKDF (reference sequence). The CDR3 runs to 15 residues. Trimming pared 8 bases from V and 1 base from J, leaving 14 bases between. CDR3 DNA sequence: TGTGCCACCTCTCGGGACTTCGTGAACACCGGGGAGCTGTTTTTT. Translated, it gives CATSRDFVNTGELFF. Using reference TRBV15 and TRBJ2-2 for the parts outside the CDR3, the full variable domain is DAMVIQNPRYQVTQFGKPVTLSCSQTLNHNVMYWYQQKSSQAPKLLFHYYDKDFNNEADTPDNFQSRRPNTSFCFLDIRSPGLGDTAMYLCATSRDFVNTGELFFGEGSRLTVL.

Comments on this clonotype: One base separates it from a far larger clone, so it is likely a read error. The V call is TRBV6-9, the J call TRBJ2-7, with 9 bases that match TRBD1. The germline CDR1 and CDR2 sequences are MNHGY and SVAAGI. This CDR3 region has 17 residues. CDR3 protein: CASSSDYGQGMAYDQYF. CDR3 in DNA: TGTGCCAGCAGTTCCGATTACGGACAGGGGATGGCCTACGATCAGTACTTC.

The rearrangement uses TRBV30 and TRBJ1-4, with D maybe TRBD1 (6 bases). Trimming removed 3 bases at V and 0 bases at J, with 11 bases between. The CDR3 extends over 15 amino acids. The germline V gene has CDR1 GTSNPN and CDR2 SVGIG (reference sequence). The CDR3 bases are TGTGCCTGGAGGGTAGAGGGGGCAACTAATGAAAAACTGTTTTTT. This translates into CAWRVEGATNEKLFF.

This chain connects TRBV6-2 or TRBV6-3 to TRBJ2-2; the match to TRBD1 covers 9 bases. With 7 bases clipped from V and 3 bases from J, the junction kept 6 bases outside the gene matches. This CDR3 has 15 amino acids. Germline lookup yields CDR1 MNHEY and CDR2 SVGEGT. The CDR3 sequence: CASTYRGPDTGELFF. CDR3 DNA: TGTGCCAGCACCTACAGGGGGCCAGACACCGGGGAGCTGTTTTTT.

As to this clonotype: The junction shows a germline mismatch at one end, possibly a read error. The chain has TRBV7-3 and TRBJ1-2, with 10 bases identical to TRBD1. The CDR3 extends over 13 amino acids. In germline, CDR1 is SGHTA, CDR2 FQGTGA. The CDR3 sequence is CVSSPGQGEGYTF. For the CDR3, the DNA is TGTGTCAGCAGCCCTGGACAGGGGGAGGGCTACACCTTC. The variable domain in full, completed from reference TRBV7-3 and TRBJ1-2, reads GAGVSQTPSNKVTEKGKYVELRCDPISGHTALYWYRQSLGQGPEFLIYFQGTGAADDSGLPNDRFFAVRPEGSVSTLKIQRTERGDSAVYLCVSSPGQGEGYTFGSGTRLTVV.

A few counts support this clonotype. The chain combines TRBV15 with TRBJ2-7; D unclear. Trimming removed 1 base from V and 4 bases from J, with 11 bases in between. This CDR3 has 14 amino acids. The germline CDR1 and CDR2 sequences are LNHNV and YYDKDF (reference sequence). The CDR3 region has the DNA TGTGCCACCAGCAGAGCGGACCTTAGGTACGAGCAGTACTTC. Its translation: CATSRADLRYEQYF.

On this clonotype itself: Since a far larger clone is one base different, this is likely a read error. The chain carries TRBV6-2 or TRBV6-3 and TRBJ2-7, with D tentatively TRBD1 or TRBD2 (5 bases each). CDR1 is MNHEY, CDR2 SVGEGT, per germline. The CDR3 is made up of 13 amino acids. The germline V and J ends were trimmed by 8 bases and 3 bases, with 14 bases remaining between them. The CDR3 DNA is TGTGCCAGCGCCACCCGGGGCGGCTACGAGCAGTACTTC. It is translated as CASATRGGYEQYF.

This clonotype was picked up many times. This chain connects TRBV5-4 to TRBJ1-3; possibly TRBD1 for D (5 bases). The CDR3 contains 17 residues. The ends were cut back, 3 bases at V and 8 bases at J, with 24 bases in the middle. CDR1 and CDR2 from the germline V gene are SGHNT and YYREEE (reference sequence). The CDR3 here is CASSWQPSTEHEDTIYF. The DNA for the CDR3 is TGTGCCAGCAGCTGGCAACCTTCGACAGAGCACGAGGACACCATATATTTT.

This clonotype was recorded only once. A far larger clone differs by one base, so this is likely a read error. The rearrangement links TRBV6-2 or TRBV6-3 to TRBJ1-2, with D unresolved. CDR1 and CDR2 from the germline V gene are MNHEY and SVGEGT. V lost 5 bases to trimming and J lost 2 bases, with 18 bases between them. This CDR3 contains 16 residues. This CDR3 reads CASSEELVTGNYGYTF. Here the CDR3 DNA reads TGTGCCAGCAGTGAAGAGCTAGTGACGGGAAACTATGGCTACACCTTC.

V usage is TRBV6-5 and J usage is TRBJ2-1; 7 positions match TRBD1. The V gene's germline CDR1 is MNHEY and CDR2 SVGAGI. The V and J ends lost 2 bases and 6 bases, in that order; junction bases with no gene match: 4. This CDR3 is built from 14 residues. CDR3 loop: CASSYEGARNEQFF. Written as DNA, the CDR3 is TGTGCCAGCAGTTACGAGGGGGCGCGCAATGAGCAGTTCTTC.

This clonotype was detected many times. The V and J genes are TRBV29-1 and TRBJ1-4; tentatively, D is TRBD1 (5 bases). Trimming stripped 4 bases from V and 8 bases from J, with 14 bases between. The CDR3 spans 13 residues. Germline V gives CDR1 SQVTM, CDR2 ANQGSEA. CDR3 loop: CSVVGVEGEKLFF. CDR3 nucleotides: TGCAGCGTTGTAGGGGTGGAGGGGGAAAAACTGTTTTTT.

This clonotype was detected a few times. This chain uses TRBV5-5 with TRBJ2-5, with TRBD1 identical over 7 bases. This CDR3 has 15 residues. The junction had 6 bases not matched to a gene; V was cut back by 1 base and J by 3 bases. In germline, CDR1 is SGHKS, CDR2 YYEKEE (reference sequence). This CDR3 reads CASSLSPGGEETQYF. The CDR3 DNA reads TGTGCCAGCAGCTTGAGTCCAGGGGGAGAAGAGACCCAGTACTTC.

The chain recombines TRBV5-4 with TRBJ2-7; D might be TRBD1 (6 bases). Germline V gene sequence: CDR1 SGHNT, CDR2 YYREEE (reference sequence). The CDR3 has 13 residues. V lost 1 base and J lost 4, with 9 bases in between. The CDR3 region has the DNA TGTGCCAGCAGCTTGTCAGGGGCGTACGAGCAGTACTTC. Residues: CASSLSGAYEQYF.

This clonotype showed up many times. V gene TRBV10-2 combines with J gene TRBJ1-6; D is uncertain. The germline V gene has CDR1 WSHSY and CDR2 SAAADI. The V and J ends lost 0 bases and 4 bases respectively, with 10 bases between them. CDR3 length equals 16 residues. The chain's CDR3 is CASSESAGSYNSPLHF. The CDR3 DNA sequence: TGCGCCAGCAGTGAGTCGGCAGGATCGTATAATTCACCCCTCCACTTT.

This clonotype was seen at least ten times. The chain's CDR3 is CASSQDNHPNQPQHF. CDR3 in DNA: TGTGCCAGCAGCCAAGATAACCACCCGAATCAGCCCCAGCATTTT. The rearrangement uses TRBV4-2 and TRBJ1-5; D unresolved. This CDR3 comprises 15 residues. In germline, CDR1 is LGHNA, CDR2 YNFKEQ. V gave up 0 bases and J gave up 4 bases, with 10 bases separating them.

This clonotype was picked up many times. This chain links TRBV12-3 or TRBV12-4 with TRBJ1-2; perhaps TRBD1 as D (6 bases). Trimming pared 8 bases from V and 6 bases from J, leaving 19 bases between. This CDR3 is built from 14 residues. The CDR3 reads CASRPFAGQHGYTF. DNA for the CDR3: TGTGCCAGCCGTCCGTTCGCAGGACAGCATGGCTACACCTTC.

This clonotype was observed many times. The chain combines TRBV30 with TRBJ1-4; D gene uncertain. The CDR3 has 15 residues. Per germline, CDR1 GTSNPN and CDR2 SVGIG (reference sequence). The V end lost 2 bases, the J end lost 0 bases, and 10 bases lay between the germline ends. The CDR3 here is CAWSKTQATNEKLFF. In DNA form, the CDR3 reads TGTGCCTGGAGTAAGACACAAGCAACTAATGAAAAACTGTTTTTT.

This clonotype occurred many times. The chain recombines TRBV29-1 with TRBJ1-1; no clear D gene. This CDR3 spans 13 amino acids. Germline V gene sequence: CDR1 SQVTM, CDR2 ANQGSEA. V gave up 5 bases and J gave up 3 bases, with 13 bases separating them. The CDR3: CSVRVLGDTEAFF. The CDR3 DNA sequence: TGCAGCGTTCGGGTTTTGGGCGACACTGAAGCTTTCTTT.

This clonotype has only a few counts. A much larger clone lies a single base off, so this may be a read error. J is TRBJ1-5 and V is TRBV12-3 or TRBV12-4; TRBD1 might be the D (5 bases). The CDR3 runs 14 residues. V lost 7 bases and J lost 0, with 10 bases in between. As DNA, the CDR3 is TGTGCCAGCATCCGGGACGTTAGCAATCAGCCCCAGCATTTT. Translating it yields CASIRDVSNQPQHF.

The chain couples TRBV27 to TRBJ2-2; D is uncertain. The germline CDR1 and CDR2 sequences are MNHEY and SMNVEV (reference sequence). V was pared by 8 bases and J by 2 bases, with 6 bases between. This CDR3 contains 12 residues. The CDR3: CASGRNTGELFF. The CDR3 DNA reads TGTGCCAGCGGTCGAAACACCGGGGAGCTGTTTTTT.